This TCR beta chain comes out of a study of identical twins (dated by TCRdb to the mid-2010s). Some background on the complete study: TCR alpha and beta repertoires from monozygotic twins, unrelated adults of various ages and cord blood were deep-sequenced to test whether fetal clonotypes persist. Replicate twin experiments were performed at different times using different library preparation protocols to rule out contamination.

Overall results and qualifications from the work: Compared with coincidental sharing between unrelated individuals, out-of-frame TCR alpha sequences shared between twins showed an excess of sequences with low generation probability. In monozygotic twins, out-of-frame TCR alpha sharing was systematically underestimated by recombination models, although the models agreed with sharing between unrelated individuals. Zero-insertion analyses could be partly confounded by invariant T cells such as MAIT and iNKT, though diverse VJ usage argued against such confounding for most clonotypes. Because the same donors could not be followed over many years, the conclusions relied on cross-sectional statistical analysis. Abundant cord blood beta clonotypes carried fewer insertions; young adult naive repertoires showed a weaker similar trend, while memory repertoires showed none. The excess sharing between twins in beta out-of-frame sequences was weaker because fewer shared sequences reduced the signal-to-noise ratio.

A remark on this clonotype: The antigen this receptor binds is unknown. No much larger clonotype is one base removed from it; base qualities were not supplied.

Library preparation used 5' RACE. Sequencing took place on an Illumina HiSeq 2000. A universal primer binding site was added through template switching, and the final cDNA carried a unique molecular identifier so that TCR cDNA molecules could be counted accurately. Specific primers in the conserved constant-segment region were used to synthesize first-strand cDNA for the TCR alpha and beta chains. To control for contamination, every cDNA library carried two barcodes: a SMART-Mk sample barcode plus Illumina barcodes. TruSeq adapter sequences, together with Illumina sample barcodes, were added in two successive PCR steps. Sequencing of the TCR alpha and beta cDNA libraries was done on the Illumina HiSeq platform using custom primers. Per the original workflow: MiGEC processed the raw reads to extract unique molecular identifiers, while MiXCR was used to determine the CDR3 positions. Recombination models were inferred per individual with the repgenHMM and IGoR tools using an EM algorithm. The analysis of shared clonotypes was done with the tcR package in R, with sharing normalized by the product of cloneset sizes. To study raw recombination without the effects of thymic and clonal selection, out-of-frame nonproductive sequences were analyzed. The public reads were reprocessed in TCRdb via fastp at Q25 and MiXCR, keeping in-frame beta chains. Here each entry gathers all rows of one CDR3 protein and keeps the most common genes and DNA. TCRdb, not the authors, supplied the V and J calls. This sample lists around 530,000 distinct CDR3 sequences; over 12% were detected once. In total, the top ten clones hold roughly 0.43% of the sample.

CDR3 length: 16 amino acids, cysteine to phenylalanine. The sequence is cut down to CDR3 DNA, 48 bases in frame from base 1. Between the V and J ends, shortened by 3 bases and 3 bases respectively, the junction contains 15 bases. CDR1 is given as MDHEN and CDR2 as SYDVKM, both from the germline V gene. All donors were healthy Caucasians. Three pairs of female monozygotic twins, all aged roughly 18 to 30 years, made up the twin cohort. CD4+ and CD8+ T cell populations were isolated with positive isolation kits from Invitrogen. A further study also used this sample, focusing on yellow fever vaccine responses in identical twins. As the second paper documents: According to the authors, the vaccine-induced T cell response in identical twins seemed to be partly convergent and partly specific to each individual. In the study, vaccine-responding T cell clones were precisely tracked in identical twins.

The sample comprised CD4+ T cells sorted from blood. The TCR was taken from a woman between 18 and 29 years old in good health. The sequence joins TRBV28 to TRBJ2-1; the D gene is perhaps TRBD2, from 5 matching bases. The nucleotides read TGTGCCAGCAGTTTCGCGGGCGCCGGTGGCTACAATGAGCAGTTCTTC. The encoded protein is CASSFAGAGGYNEQFF.